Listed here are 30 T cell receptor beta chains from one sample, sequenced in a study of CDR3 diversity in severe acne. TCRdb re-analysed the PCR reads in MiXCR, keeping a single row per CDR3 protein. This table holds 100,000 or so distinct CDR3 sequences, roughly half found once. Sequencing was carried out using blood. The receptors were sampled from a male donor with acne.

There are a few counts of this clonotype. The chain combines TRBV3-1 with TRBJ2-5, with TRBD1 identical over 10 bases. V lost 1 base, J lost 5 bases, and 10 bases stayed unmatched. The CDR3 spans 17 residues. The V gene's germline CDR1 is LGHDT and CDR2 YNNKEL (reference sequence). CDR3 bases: TGTGCCAGCAGCCAAGGGGACAGGGGAGGGGCCTGGGAGACCCAGTACTTC. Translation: CASSQGDRGGAWETQYF.

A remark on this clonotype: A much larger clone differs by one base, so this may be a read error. CDR3 bases: TGTGCCAGCAGTTCCTCAGGGGCCTATAGCTACACCTTC. Its translation: CASSSSGAYSYTF. J is TRBJ1-2 and V is TRBV12-5, with D perhaps matching TRBD1 (6 bases). Germline assignment: CDR1 LGHNT and CDR2 FRNRAP. The CDR3 runs 13 residues.

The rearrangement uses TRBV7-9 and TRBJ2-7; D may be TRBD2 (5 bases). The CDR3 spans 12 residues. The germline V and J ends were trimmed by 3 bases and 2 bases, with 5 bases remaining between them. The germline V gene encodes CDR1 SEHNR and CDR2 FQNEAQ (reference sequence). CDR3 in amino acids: CASSFGTYEQYF. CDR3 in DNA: TGTGCCAGCAGCTTCGGGACCTACGAGCAGTACTTC.

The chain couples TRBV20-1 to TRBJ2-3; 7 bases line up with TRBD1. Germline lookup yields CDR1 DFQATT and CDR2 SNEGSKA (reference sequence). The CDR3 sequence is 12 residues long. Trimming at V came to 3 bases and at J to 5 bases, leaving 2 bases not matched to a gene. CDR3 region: CSASPGGDTQYF. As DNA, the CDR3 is TGCAGTGCTAGCCCAGGGGGAGATACGCAGTATTTT.

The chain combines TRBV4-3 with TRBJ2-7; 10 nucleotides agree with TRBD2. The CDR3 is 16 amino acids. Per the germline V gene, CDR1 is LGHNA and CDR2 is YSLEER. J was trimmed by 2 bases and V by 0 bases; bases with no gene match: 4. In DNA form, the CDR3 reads TGCGCCAGCAGCCAAGAGCGAGCGGGAGGGCCCTACGAGCAGTACTTC. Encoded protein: CASSQERAGGPYEQYF.

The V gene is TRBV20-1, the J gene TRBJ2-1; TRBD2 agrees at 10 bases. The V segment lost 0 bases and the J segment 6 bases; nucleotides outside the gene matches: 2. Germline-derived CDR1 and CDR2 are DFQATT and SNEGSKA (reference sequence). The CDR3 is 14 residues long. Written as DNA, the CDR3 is TGCAGTGCTAGAGATCGGACTAGCGGCAATGAGCAGTTCTTC. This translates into CSARDRTSGNEQFF.

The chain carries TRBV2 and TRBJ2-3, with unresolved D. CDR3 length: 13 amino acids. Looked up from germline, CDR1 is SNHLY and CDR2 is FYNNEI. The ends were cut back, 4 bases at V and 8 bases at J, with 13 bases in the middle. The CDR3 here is CASSVETAATQYF. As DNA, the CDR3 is TGTGCCAGCAGTGTCGAGACGGCAGCTACGCAGTATTTT.

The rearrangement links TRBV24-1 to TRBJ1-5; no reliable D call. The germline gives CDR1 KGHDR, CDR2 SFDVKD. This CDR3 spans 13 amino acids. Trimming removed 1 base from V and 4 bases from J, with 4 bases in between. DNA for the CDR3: TGTGCCACCAGTGATTTAACGAATCAGCCCCAGCATTTT. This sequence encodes CATSDLTNQPQHF.

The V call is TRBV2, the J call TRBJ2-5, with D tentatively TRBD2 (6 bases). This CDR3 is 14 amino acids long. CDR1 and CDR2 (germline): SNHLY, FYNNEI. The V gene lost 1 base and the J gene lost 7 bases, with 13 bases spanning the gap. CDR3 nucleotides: TGTGCCAGCAGTGAAGGGGCAGGAGGGGTGACCCAGTACTTC. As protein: CASSEGAGGVTQYF.

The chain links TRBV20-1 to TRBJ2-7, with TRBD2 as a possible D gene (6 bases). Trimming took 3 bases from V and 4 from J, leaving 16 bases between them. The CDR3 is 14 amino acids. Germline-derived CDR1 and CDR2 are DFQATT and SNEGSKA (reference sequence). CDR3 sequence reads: CSARTAGRIYEQYF. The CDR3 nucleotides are TGCAGTGCTAGGACCGCCGGGAGAATATACGAGCAGTACTTC.

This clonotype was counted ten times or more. The CDR3 DNA follows: TGCGCCAGCAGCTTGGGAGTGGAGGAGACCCAGTACTTC. Translation gives CASSLGVEETQYF. This rearrangement joins TRBV5-1 to TRBJ2-5; no definite D call. The CDR3 totals 13 residues. Germline values: CDR1 SGHRS, CDR2 YFSETQ. The ends were cut back, 0 bases at V and 5 bases at J, with 8 bases in the middle.

The CDR3 spells CASSFPARSYNEQFF. In nucleotides, the CDR3 is TGTGCCAGCAGTTTCCCTGCCCGCTCCTACAATGAGCAGTTCTTC. The chain recombines TRBV28 with TRBJ2-1; D is ambiguous. This CDR3 has 15 residues. Germline CDR1 and CDR2: MDHEN and SYDVKM. V dropped 3 bases and J dropped 0 bases, with 9 bases sitting between them.

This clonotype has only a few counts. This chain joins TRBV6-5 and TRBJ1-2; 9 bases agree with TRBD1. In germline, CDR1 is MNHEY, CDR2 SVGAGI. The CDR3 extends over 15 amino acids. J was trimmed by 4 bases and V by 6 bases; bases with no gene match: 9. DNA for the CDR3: TGTGCCAGCAGGGCAACAGGGGGCGAAGGCTATGGCTACACCTTC. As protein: CASRATGGEGYGYTF.

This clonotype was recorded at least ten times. CDR3 DNA sequence: TGTGCCACACAGGGTTCTAATGAAAAACTGTTTTTT. Translating gives CATQGSNEKLFF. The J gene is TRBJ1-4, the V gene TRBV19, with D tentatively TRBD1 (6 bases). The germline CDR1 and CDR2 sequences are LNHDA and SQIVND (reference sequence). Trimming left V 10 bases short and J 3 bases short, with 9 bases between. This CDR3 region has 12 residues.

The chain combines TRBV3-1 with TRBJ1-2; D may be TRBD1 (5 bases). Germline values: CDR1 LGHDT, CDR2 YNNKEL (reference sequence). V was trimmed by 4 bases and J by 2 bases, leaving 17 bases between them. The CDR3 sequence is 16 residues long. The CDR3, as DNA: TGTGCCAGCAGCCCTGTCCCGGGGGTAGCCAACTATGGCTACACCTTC. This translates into CASSPVPGVANYGYTF.

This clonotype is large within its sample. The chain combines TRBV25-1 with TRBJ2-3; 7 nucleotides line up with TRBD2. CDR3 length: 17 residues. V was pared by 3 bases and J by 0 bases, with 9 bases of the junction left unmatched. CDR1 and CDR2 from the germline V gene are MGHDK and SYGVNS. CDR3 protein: CASSEPLGRESTDTQYF. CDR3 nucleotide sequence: TGTGCCAGCAGTGAGCCTCTGGGGCGGGAGAGCACAGATACGCAGTATTTT. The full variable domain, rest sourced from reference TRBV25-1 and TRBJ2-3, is EADIYQTPRYLVIGTGKKITLECSQTMGHDKMYWYQQDPGMELHLIHYSYGVNSTEKGDLSSESTVSRIRTEHFPLTLESARPSHTSQYLCASSEPLGRESTDTQYFGPGTRLTVL.

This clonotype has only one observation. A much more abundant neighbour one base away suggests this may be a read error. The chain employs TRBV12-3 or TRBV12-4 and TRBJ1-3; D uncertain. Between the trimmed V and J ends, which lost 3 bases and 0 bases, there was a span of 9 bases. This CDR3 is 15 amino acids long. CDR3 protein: CASSFIPRSGNTIYF. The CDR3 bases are TGTGCCAGCAGTTTTATCCCTCGCTCTGGAAACACCATATATTTT.

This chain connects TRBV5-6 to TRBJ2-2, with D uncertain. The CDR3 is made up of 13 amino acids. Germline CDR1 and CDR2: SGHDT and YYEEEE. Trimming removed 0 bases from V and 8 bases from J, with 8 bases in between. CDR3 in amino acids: CASSLVRSGELFF. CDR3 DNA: TGTGCCAGCAGCTTGGTCAGGTCGGGGGAGCTGTTTTTT. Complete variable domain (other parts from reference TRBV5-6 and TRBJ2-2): DAGVTQSPTHLIKTRGQQVTLRCSPKSGHDTVSWYQQALGQGPQFIFQYYEEEERQRGNFPDRFSGHQFPNYSSELNVNALLLGDSALYLCASSLVRSGELFFGEGSRLTVL.

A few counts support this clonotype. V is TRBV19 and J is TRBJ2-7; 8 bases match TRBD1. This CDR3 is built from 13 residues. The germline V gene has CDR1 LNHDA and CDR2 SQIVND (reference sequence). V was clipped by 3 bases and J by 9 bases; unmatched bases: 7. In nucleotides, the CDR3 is TGTGCCAGTAGTATGTGGACAGGGCCCGGGCAGTACGTC. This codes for CASSMWTGPGQYV.

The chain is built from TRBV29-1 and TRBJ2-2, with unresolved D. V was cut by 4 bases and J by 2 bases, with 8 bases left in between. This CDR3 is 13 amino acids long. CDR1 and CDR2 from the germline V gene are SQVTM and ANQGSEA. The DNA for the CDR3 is TGCAGCGTTGCGTCCAGCAACACCGGGGAGCTGTTTTTT. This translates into CSVASSNTGELFF.

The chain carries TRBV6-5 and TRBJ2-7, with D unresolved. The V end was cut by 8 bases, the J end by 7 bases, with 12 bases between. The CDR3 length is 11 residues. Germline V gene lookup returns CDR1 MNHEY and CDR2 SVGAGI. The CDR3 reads CASAVGAEQYF. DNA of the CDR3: TGTGCCAGCGCGGTGGGCGCGGAGCAGTACTTC.

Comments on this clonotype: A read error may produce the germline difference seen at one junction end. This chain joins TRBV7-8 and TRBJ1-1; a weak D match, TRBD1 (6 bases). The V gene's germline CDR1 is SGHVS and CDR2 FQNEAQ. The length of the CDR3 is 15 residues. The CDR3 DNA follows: TGTGCCAGCAGCCTTCCGACAGGCGGTGGCACTGGAGCTTTCTTT. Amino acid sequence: CASSLPTGGGTGAFF.

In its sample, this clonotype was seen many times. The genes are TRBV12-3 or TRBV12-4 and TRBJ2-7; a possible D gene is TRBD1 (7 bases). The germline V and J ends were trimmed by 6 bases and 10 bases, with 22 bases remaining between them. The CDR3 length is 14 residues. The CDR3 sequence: CASSDRAGGLAQYV. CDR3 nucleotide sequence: TGTGCCAGCAGCGACCGGGCAGGGGGGTTGGCTCAGTACGTC.

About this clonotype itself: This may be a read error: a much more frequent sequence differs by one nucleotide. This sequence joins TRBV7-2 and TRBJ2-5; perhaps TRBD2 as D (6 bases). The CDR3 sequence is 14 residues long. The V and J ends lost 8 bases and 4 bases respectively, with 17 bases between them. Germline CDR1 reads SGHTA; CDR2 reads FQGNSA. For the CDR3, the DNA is TGTGCCAGCGGCTACCTTGGAGGGCGAGAGACCCAGTACTTC. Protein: CASGYLGGRETQYF.

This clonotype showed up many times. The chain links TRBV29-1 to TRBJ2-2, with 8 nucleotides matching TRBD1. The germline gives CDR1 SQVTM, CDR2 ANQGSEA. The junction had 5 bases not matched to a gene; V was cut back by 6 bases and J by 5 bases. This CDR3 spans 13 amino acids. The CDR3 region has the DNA TGCAGCGTCCAGGGGGCAGGAACCGGGGAGCTGTTTTTT. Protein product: CSVQGAGTGELFF.

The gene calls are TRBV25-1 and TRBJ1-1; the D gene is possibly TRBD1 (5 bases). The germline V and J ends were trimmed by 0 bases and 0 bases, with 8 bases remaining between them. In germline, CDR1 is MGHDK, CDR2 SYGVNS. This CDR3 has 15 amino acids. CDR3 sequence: CASSEYGTVNTEAFF. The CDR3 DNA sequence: TGTGCCAGCAGTGAATACGGGACTGTGAACACTGAAGCTTTCTTT.

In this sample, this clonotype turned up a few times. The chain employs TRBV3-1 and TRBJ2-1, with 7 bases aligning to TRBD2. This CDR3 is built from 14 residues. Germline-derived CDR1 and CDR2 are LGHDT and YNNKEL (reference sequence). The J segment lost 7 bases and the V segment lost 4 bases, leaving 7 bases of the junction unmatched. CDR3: CASSLDAGENEQFF. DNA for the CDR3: TGTGCCAGCAGCCTCGACGCGGGAGAAAATGAGCAGTTCTTC.

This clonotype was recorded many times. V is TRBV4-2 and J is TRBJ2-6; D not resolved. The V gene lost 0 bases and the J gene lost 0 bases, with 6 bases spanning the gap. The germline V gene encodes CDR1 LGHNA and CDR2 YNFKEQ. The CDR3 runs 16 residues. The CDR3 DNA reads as TGTGCCAGCAGCCAAGATTGGGCCTCTGGGGCCAACGTCCTGACTTTC. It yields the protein CASSQDWASGANVLTF.

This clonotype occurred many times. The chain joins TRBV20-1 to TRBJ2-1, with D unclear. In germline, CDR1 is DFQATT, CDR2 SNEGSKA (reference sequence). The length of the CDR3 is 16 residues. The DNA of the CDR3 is TGCTCCGTCGGGCAGAGAGAAGGGCTGGGGTACAATGAGCAGTTCTTC. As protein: CSVGQREGLGYNEQFF.

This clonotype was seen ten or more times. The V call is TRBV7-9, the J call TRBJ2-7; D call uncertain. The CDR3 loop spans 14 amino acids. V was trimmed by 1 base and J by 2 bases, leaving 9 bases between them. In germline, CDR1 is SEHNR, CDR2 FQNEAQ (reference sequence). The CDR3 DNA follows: TGTGCCAGCAGCTTAGATGGCCGAGCCTACGAGCAGTACTTC. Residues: CASSLDGRAYEQYF. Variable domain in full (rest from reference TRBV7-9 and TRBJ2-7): DTGVSQNPRHKITKRGQNVTFRCDPISEHNRLYWYRQTLGQGPEFLTYFQNEAQLEKSRLLSDRFSAERPKGSFSTLEIQRTEQGDSAMYLCASSLDGRAYEQYFGPGTRLTVT.